This section outlines one TCR beta chain sequence together with its context. Libraries were prepared by immunoSEQ multiplex PCR; TCRdb keeps only in-frame clonotypes and omits some of them. The repertoire has roughly 150,000 clones, around 84% of them found once; the top ten carry about 5.8%. The CDR3 has 16 residues. Germline CDR1 is SEHNR and CDR2 is FQNEAQ (reference sequence). Trimming removed 6 bases at V and 7 bases at J, with 19 bases between. This sample was included in a study of blood T cell repertoires in COVID-19. This TCR came from a woman between 45 and 65 years old with COVID-19, enrolled during active disease. The source material was peripheral blood. V is TRBV7-9 and J is TRBJ1-6; perhaps TRBD1 as D (5 bases). CDR3 in amino acids: CASREPSDGQNSPLHF. CDR3 DNA sequence: TGTGCCAGCAGAGAACCATCCGACGGACAAAATTCACCCCTCCACTTT.